This TCR beta chain is drawn from a study of T cells in Graves' hyperthyroidism and ophthalmopathy (dated by TCRdb to about 2019). Study-wide context: Peripheral blood samples were taken at initial diagnosis, before any treatment was given. To identify TCR V-J signatures that set the groups apart, the researchers used a discovery cohort of 100 patients, made up of some 41 with Graves' ophthalmopathy and approximately 57 with stable Graves' hyperthyroidism. Whether ophthalmopathy could be predicted prospectively was tested in an independent validation cohort made up of 18 to 20 hyperthyroidism patients plus 17 patients who later progressed to ophthalmopathy. The paper describes TCR Vbeta CDR3 sequencing of 140 or so peripheral blood samples, made up of roughly 40 ophthalmopathy patients, some 80 hyperthyroidism patients and some 17 progressor patients. After blood sampling, hyperthyroidism patients were treated with methimazole at a starting dose of 30 mg daily, and ophthalmopathy patients were treated with high-dose intravenous methylprednisolone. In addition, the study compared T-cell repertoires in thyroid tissue and in blood from several Graves' hyperthyroidism patients. The roughly 91 discovery patients were randomly divided into training and test sets at a 7:3 ratio. Study-wide findings and limitations: No statistical method was used to fix the sample size in advance, and group allocation was not hidden from the investigators. In cross-validation, a model built on a 13 V-J signature told ophthalmopathy apart from stable hyperthyroidism with about 90% sensitivity and about 81% specificity, and in testing the same model reached 80%/75%. During validation, the model predicted progression to ophthalmopathy a median of about 6.3 months ahead of onset, with almost 71% sensitivity and almost 75% specificity. Most expanded thyroid clonotypes (frequency above 0.001) were also found in blood, which suggests that blood repertoires may mirror thyroid immune responses.

Stable Graves' hyperthyroidism was defined as the absence of progression to ophthalmopathy over 18 months of follow-up. Hyperthyroidism patients were newly diagnosed, had a disease duration of under 2 months, and were aged 18 to 65 years. Any patient with an uncontrolled infection, another autoimmune disease, pregnancy or lactation was excluded. Diagnoses were established on the basis of clinical symptoms, serum thyroxine and TRAb, thyroid ultrasound, and orbital computed tomography. Ficoll-Paque density gradient centrifugation was used to isolate PBMCs from approximately 10 ml of fresh peripheral blood. Trizol reagent was used to extract total RNA, and RNA quality was then checked on an Agilent 2100 Bioanalyzer. There are a few counts of this clonotype. It has no known antigen specificity. Base qualities were left out, and no much larger clone turns up one base away. Inclusive of the bounding cysteine and phenylalanine, the CDR3 is 15 residues long. Left in the record is the CDR3 DNA by itself, 45 bases read in frame from the first base. Unmatched junction bases come to 6, with V trimmed by 2 bases and J by 2 bases. CDR1 and CDR2, looked up from the germline V gene (reference sequence), are GTSNPN and SVGIG.

TCR beta CDR3 regions were amplified from RNA transcripts. A first-round RT-PCR of the TCR CDR3 used the HTBI primer set with the Qiagen OneStep RT-PCR kit. The libraries were constructed in a second round of multiplex PCR and then size-selected and purified. Sequencing of the libraries was done on an Illumina HiSeq2000 using paired-end 100 bp reads. From the authors' description of their analysis: SOAPnuke was used to process the raw data, with reads discarded if the reads contained adapters or uncalled bases, had a mean Phred below 15, or lacked an exact constant-primer or identifier match. High-quality paired reads were merged with COPE v1.2.5, and unique nucleotide sequences were defined as clonotypes. MiTCR v1.1 was used to align clonotypes to the IMGT TRBV, TRBD and TRBJ reference segments. Analysis was restricted to V-J combinations with a frequency above 0.0001, which covered 99.2% of repertoires. The TCS score was defined as F50 (clonal expansion) divided by E x V (chaos), with BLOSUM62-based TCRdist calculated between CDR3 peptides within each V-J. Welch's t-statistics and random forest reduced 450 to 600 V-J features to about 13, which were used in a naive Bayes classifier (R e1071). TCRdb trimmed public reads at Q25 via fastp, called clones via MiXCR and kept in-frame beta chains. All rows with the same CDR3 protein become a single entry with the most common DNA and genes. The V and J calls and clone size come from TCRdb's table, not from the authors' own analysis. For this sample there are approximately 640,000 distinct CDR3 sequences; 15% to 20% appear just once. The ten largest clones take up 15% to 18% of the sample.

The sequenced sample consisted of blood. In this chain, TRBV30 is recombined with TRBJ2-3; 8 junctional bases match TRBD1. This TCR was sampled from a man between 45 and 60 years old with Graves' hyperthyroidism. The nucleotide sequence is TGTGCCTGGAGTTCGGGACAGGCTTACACAGATACGCAGTATTTT. Protein translation: CAWSSGQAYTDTQYF.